These T cell receptor beta chains were read from a single sample in a study of cytomegalovirus exposure and HLA in healthy donors. Produced via immunoSEQ multiplex PCR; TCRdb's table is partial and in-frame only. In the table there are 150,000 to 200,000 clones, around 86% of which are singletons. What was sequenced was PBMCs. The receptors come from a man aged 45-60 years in good health and CMV-seropositive. Both conserved end residues are part of each CDR3. D genes are given only for firm matches. Some rows mark clone size as missing; the rest say once, few, many or name a class of expanded clone.

abundance	j_gene	d_gene	v_gene	CDR3nt	CDR3aa
.	TRBJ2-3	TRBD2	TRBV6-5	TGTGCCAGCACCGGACTAGCAGCAGATACGCAGTATTTT	CASTGLAADTQYF
once	TRBJ2-1	TRBD2	TRBV15	TGTGCCACCAGGAAAACGGGACTAGCGGGAGTGGATGAGCAGTTCTTC	CATRKTGLAGVDEQFF
.	TRBJ2-1	.	TRBV7-6	TGTGCCAGCAGCCCCATACTAGGGAGGAGTGAGCAGTTCTTC	CASSPILGRSEQFF
.	TRBJ2-7	TRBD1	TRBV10-3	TGTGCCATCAGAGATGCAGACAGGGGAATCGGGCAGTACTTC	CAIRDADRGIGQYF
.	TRBJ2-7	TRBD2	TRBV5-1	TGCGCCAGCAGGTGGGGACTAGCGGGTGACGAGCAGTACTTC	CASRWGLAGDEQYF
.	TRBJ2-3	.	TRBV7-9	TGTGCCAGCAGCTTACCAGAACTAAACACAGATACGCAGTATTTT	CASSLPELNTDTQYF
.	TRBJ2-1	TRBD2	TRBV5-4	TGTGCCAGCAGCCTGGGACTAGCGGGAGTCGATGAGCAGTTCTTC	CASSLGLAGVDEQFF
.	TRBJ2-7	TRBD2	TRBV6-5	TGTGCCAGCAGAGGGACTAGCGGACCCTACGAGCAGTACTTC	CASRGTSGPYEQYF
.	TRBJ1-2	.	TRBV29-1	TGCAGCGTTGAAGGAGGGTCTGGCTACACCTTC	CSVEGGSGYTF
.	TRBJ2-7	.	TRBV21-1	TGTGCCAGCAGCAAATTGCGGGACAGCTTTAGGTACGAGCAGTACTTC	CASSKLRDSFRYEQYF
.	TRBJ2-3	.	TRBV5-1	TGCGCCAGCAGCTATGGGTCGACAACAGATACGCAGTATTTT	CASSYGSTTDTQYF
.	TRBJ2-6	.	TRBV5-6	TGTGCCAGCAGCTTTCGACAAGGCAGATCTGGGGCCAACGTCCTGACTTTC	CASSFRQGRSGANVLTF
.	TRBJ2-7	TRBD1	TRBV5-1	TGCGCCAGCAGCGAAATACCCGGGACAGGGGATTACGAGCAGTACTTC	CASSEIPGTGDYEQYF
.	TRBJ2-5	TRBD2	TRBV5-4	TGTGCCAGCAGCTTGGATCGGGGGGATTCAGAGACCCAGTACTTC	CASSLDRGDSETQYF
.	TRBJ1-1	.	TRBV28	TGTGCCAGCAGGACGCATCTCGGCAGGGCTAATAGTGAAGCTTTCTTT	CASRTHLGRANSEAFF
.	TRBJ2-5	.	TRBV5-1	TGCGCCAGCAGCTTGGCAGGAATCCAAGAGACCCAGTACTTC	CASSLAGIQETQYF
.	TRBJ2-3	TRBD2	TRBV2	TGTGCCAGCAGGAAACTAGCGGGGATCACAGATACGCAGTATTTT	CASRKLAGITDTQYF
.	TRBJ1-1	.	TRBV5-1	TGCGCCAGCAGGGCGGCGGGGACTGAAGCTTTCTTT	CASRAAGTEAFF
.	TRBJ2-2	.	TRBV5-5	TGTGCCAGCACCCCAGGTCAGGCGCCCCCCGGGGAGCTGTTTTTT	CASTPGQAPPGELFF
.	TRBJ2-5	TRBD1	TRBV5-6	TGTGCCAGCAGCTTGGCCTGGGGAAGACAGGGGGGCCAAGAGACCCAGTACTTC	CASSLAWGRQGGQETQYF